This T cell receptor (beta chain) derives from a study of T cell responses to AZD1222 COVID-19 vaccine. Study outcomes and limitations: Donors were largely white British and mainly female; clonal diversity was possibly underestimated. Among those given AZD1222, only five to seven were seropositive at baseline. Spike-specific TCR breadth and depth were elevated following two AZD1222 doses. Distributed over spike, vaccine-associated CD4 TCRs predominated at 160-218 and 743-854.

Notes on this clone: No antigen is known for it.

In germline, CDR1 is ENHRY, CDR2 SYGVKD. There are 14 residues in the CDR3. With V trimmed by 7 bases and J by 8 bases, 13 bases remained unmatched. Sequenced by immunoSEQ multiplex PCR; TCRdb stores in-frame clones only, minus some. The sample shows roughly 120,000 clones, about 87% of them seen only once. The input for sequencing was peripheral blood, taken on day 0 of AZD1222 vaccination. The chain links TRBV10-3 to TRBJ1-2; 7 bases line up with TRBD1. The sequence came from an adult in good health. Here the CDR3 DNA reads TGTGCCATCACCACACAGGGGTCCCCGGGGGGCTACACCTTC. Its protein product is CAITTQGSPGGYTF.